This T cell receptor beta chain is drawn from a study of cytomegalovirus exposure and HLA in healthy donors. Germline CDR1 and CDR2: SGHNT and YENEEA. The CDR3 sequence is 14 residues long. With 3 bases removed from V and 5 bases from J, the gap between germline ends came to 13 bases. For this clone: Its antigen is not known.

General study results and limits: Some V segments could not be told apart, so they were left out, TRBV6-2 and TRBV6-3 among them.

The PCR made use of 60 Vbeta and 13 Jbeta primers. Sequencing used immunoSEQ multiplex PCR; TCRdb keeps in-frame clones, though not all of them. Of over 130,000 clones listed, 88% were seen once; the top ten hold around 0.51%. The genes are TRBV11-3 and TRBJ1-1, with a possible D match to TRBD1 (5 bases). Sequenced sample: PBMCs. This receptor was taken from a woman in her thirties or forties in good health and CMV-seronegative. The CDR3 nucleotides are TGTGCCAGCAGCTTTCTTCAGGGCGCAACTGAAGCTTTCTTT. This gives the protein CASSFLQGATEAFF.